This T cell receptor beta chain was found in a study of HIV-infected patients and healthy controls. Findings and caveats of the study: CDR3 sharing between individuals was lower in HIV-infected patients than in healthy controls.

cDNA was made from about 480 ng RNA using alpha and beta constant primers. Alpha and beta chain libraries were made separately by chain-specific third strand synthesis with multiplexing indices. A single primer pair per chain amplified all rearrangements, with per-molecule barcodes. TCRdb called the 5' RACE reads again in MiXCR, with one record for every CDR3 protein. The top ten clones hold just under 20% of a sample with some 5,500 distinct CDR3 sequences, about 8.2% of them seen once. This clonotype has a count of ten or more. Its antigen is not known. Germline CDR1 reads PRHDT; CDR2 reads FYEKMQ (reference sequence). The V gene lost 5 bases and the J gene lost 6 bases, with 10 bases spanning the gap. The CDR3 is made up of 12 amino acids. All unsorted peripheral T cells were captured because whole blood was used without fractionation. A roughly 2.5 ml peripheral blood sample was taken for RNA.

Source: blood, taken before antiretroviral therapy. The chain couples TRBV13 to TRBJ1-2; D not certain. This receptor was obtained from an adult with HIV infection. Written as DNA, the CDR3 is TGTGCCAGCAGCGAAACAATGGATGGCTACACCTTC. It yields the protein CASSETMDGYTF.